Here is one T cell receptor (beta chain) with its context. Its matching antigen is unknown. This entry is derived from a study of shared clonotypes between healthy human individuals. The overall study: Per donor, three plates held CD4 naive cells, three held CD4 memory, two held CD8 naive and one held CD8 memory. Findings of the study overall: In this cohort, only blood was sampled, and tissue repertoires likely differ.

It was across several immunoSEQ plates that each subset's genomic DNA was evenly split. Using immunoSEQ multiplex PCR, the repertoire was profiled, and TCRdb retains in-frame clones only, with some absent. The repertoire holds some 680,000 clones, with 73% as singletons. The CDR3 is made up of 13 amino acids. V dropped 3 bases and J dropped 4 bases, with 7 bases sitting between them. Germline assignment: CDR1 SGDLS and CDR2 YYNGEE. This chain uses TRBV9 with TRBJ2-2; D is perhaps TRBD1 or TRBD2 (5 bases each). Sequencing was done on a sample of memory CD4+ T cells sorted from blood. Noted subset: CD45RA-negative fraction. The clonotype originates from a woman aged 25-40 years in good health. CDR3 DNA: TGTGCCAGCAGCGCCGGGGCCACCGGGGAGCTGTTTTTT. It encodes CASSAGATGELFF.